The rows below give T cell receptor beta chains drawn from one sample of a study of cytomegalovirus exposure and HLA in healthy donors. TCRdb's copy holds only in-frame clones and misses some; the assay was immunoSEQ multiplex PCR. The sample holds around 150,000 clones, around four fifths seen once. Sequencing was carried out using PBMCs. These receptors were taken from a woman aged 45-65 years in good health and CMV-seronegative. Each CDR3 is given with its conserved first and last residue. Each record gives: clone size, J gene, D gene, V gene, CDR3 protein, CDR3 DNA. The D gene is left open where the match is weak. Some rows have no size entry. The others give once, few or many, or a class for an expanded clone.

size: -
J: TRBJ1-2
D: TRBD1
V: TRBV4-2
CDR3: CASSHPTGDRDYGYTF
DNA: TGTGCCAGCAGCCATCCCACCGGGGACAGGGACTATGGCTACACCTTC

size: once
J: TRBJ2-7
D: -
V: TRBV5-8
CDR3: CASGPMEQYF
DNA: TGTGCCAGCGGCCCCATGGAGCAGTACTTC

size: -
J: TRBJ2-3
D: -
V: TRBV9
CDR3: CASSAYWRSGTDTQYF
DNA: TGTGCCAGCAGCGCATACTGGCGTAGCGGCACAGATACGCAGTATTTT

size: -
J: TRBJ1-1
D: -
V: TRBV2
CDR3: CASRQTNTEAFF
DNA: TGTGCCAGTCGACAGACGAACACTGAAGCTTTCTTT

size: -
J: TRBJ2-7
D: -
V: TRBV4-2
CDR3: CASSQDTRQGLYEQYF
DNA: TGTGCCAGCAGCCAAGATACGAGGCAGGGATTATACGAGCAGTACTTC

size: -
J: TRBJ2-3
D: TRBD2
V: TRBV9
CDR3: CASSVTAGRGAGTQYF
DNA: TGTGCCAGCAGCGTAACGGCCGGGAGGGGAGCTGGTACGCAGTATTTT

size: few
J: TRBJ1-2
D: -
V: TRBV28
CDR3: CASSTHLAGFDYGYTF
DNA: TGTGCCAGCAGTACACACCTTGCAGGGTTCGACTATGGCTACACCTTC

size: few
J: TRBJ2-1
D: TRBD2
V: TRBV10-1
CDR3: CASSEGTSGRLEQFF
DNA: TGCGCCAGCAGTGAGGGGACTAGCGGGCGACTTGAGCAGTTCTTC

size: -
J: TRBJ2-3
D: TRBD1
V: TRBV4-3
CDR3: CASSHGTGQLTDTQYF
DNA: TGCGCCAGCAGCCATGGGACGGGACAGCTCACAGATACGCAGTATTTT

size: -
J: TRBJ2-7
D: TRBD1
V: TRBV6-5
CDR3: CASSSGDRSSYEQYF
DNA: TGTGCCAGCAGCTCCGGGGACAGGAGCTCCTACGAGCAGTACTTC

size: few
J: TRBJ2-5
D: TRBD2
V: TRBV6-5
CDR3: CASSLLAGGPETQYF
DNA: TGTGCCAGCAGTTTACTAGCGGGAGGGCCGGAGACCCAGTACTTC

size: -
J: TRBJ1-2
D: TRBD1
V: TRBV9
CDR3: CASSPGQGVYGYTF
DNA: TGTGCCAGCAGCCCGGGACAGGGAGTCTATGGCTACACCTTC

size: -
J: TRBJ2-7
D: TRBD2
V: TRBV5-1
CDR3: CASSWDAGVLDEQYF
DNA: TGCGCCAGCAGCTGGGATGCGGGAGTTCTCGACGAGCAGTACTTC

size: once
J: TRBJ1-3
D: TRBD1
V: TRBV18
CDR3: CASSNTGGTGNTIYF
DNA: TGTGCCAGCTCAAATACAGGGGGAACTGGAAACACCATATATTTT

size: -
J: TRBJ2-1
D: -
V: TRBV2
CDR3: CASIRSGVLDNEQFF
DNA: TGTGCCAGCATAAGATCAGGGGTCCTGGACAATGAGCAGTTCTTC

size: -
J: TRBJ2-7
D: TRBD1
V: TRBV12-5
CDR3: CASGLVRQQRQGVSYEQYF
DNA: TGTGCTAGTGGTTTGGTACGACAGCAAAGACAGGGAGTCTCCTACGAGCAGTACTTC

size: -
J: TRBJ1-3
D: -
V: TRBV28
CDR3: CASSFYSGNTIYF
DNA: TGTGCCAGCAGCTTTTACTCTGGAAACACCATATATTTT

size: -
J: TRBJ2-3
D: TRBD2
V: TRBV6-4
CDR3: CASSDVAGGSTDTQYF
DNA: TGTGCCAGCAGTGACGTGGCGGGAGGAAGCACAGATACGCAGTATTTT

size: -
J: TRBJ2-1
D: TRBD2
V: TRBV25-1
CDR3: CASSENSGGANEQFF
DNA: TGTGCCAGCAGTGAGAATAGCGGGGGGGCCAATGAGCAGTTCTTC

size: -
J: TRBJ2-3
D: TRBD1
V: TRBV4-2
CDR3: CASSQEQGAGDTQYF
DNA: TGTGCCAGCAGCCAAGAACAGGGGGCGGGAGATACGCAGTATTTT

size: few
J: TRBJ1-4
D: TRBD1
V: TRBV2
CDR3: CARGDRGEKLFF
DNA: TGTGCCCGAGGGGACAGGGGCGAAAAACTGTTTTTT

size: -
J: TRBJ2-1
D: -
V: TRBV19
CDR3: CASGTRLYNEQFF
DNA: TGTGCCTCCGGGACTCGATTATACAATGAGCAGTTCTTC

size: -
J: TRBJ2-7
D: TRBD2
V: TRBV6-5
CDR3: CASSTAGGSYEQYF
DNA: TGTGCCAGCAGTACGGCGGGGGGGTCCTACGAGCAGTACTTC

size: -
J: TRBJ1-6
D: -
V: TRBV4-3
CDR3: CASSQESADSSPLHF
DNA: TGCGCCAGCAGCCAAGAATCGGCTGACAGTTCACCCCTCCACTTT

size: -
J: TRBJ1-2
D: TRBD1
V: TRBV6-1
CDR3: CASRLTGDNGYTF
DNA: TGTGCCAGCAGATTGACAGGGGACAATGGCTACACCTTC

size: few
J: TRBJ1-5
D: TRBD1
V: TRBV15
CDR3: CATSRSKMTGLNQPQHF
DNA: TGTGCCACCAGCAGATCTAAGATGACAGGGCTCAATCAGCCCCAGCATTTT

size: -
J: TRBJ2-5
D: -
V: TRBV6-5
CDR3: CASSKRTPETQYF
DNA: TGTGCCAGCAGCAAACGGACTCCCGAGACCCAGTACTTC

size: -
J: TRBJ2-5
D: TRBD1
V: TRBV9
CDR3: CASSQLQGAGEETQYF
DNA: TGTGCCAGCAGTCAACTACAGGGGGCAGGGGAAGAGACCCAGTACTTC

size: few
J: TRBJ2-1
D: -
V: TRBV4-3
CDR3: CASSQDDSYNEQFF
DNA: TGCGCCAGCAGCCAAGATGACAGCTACAATGAGCAGTTCTTC

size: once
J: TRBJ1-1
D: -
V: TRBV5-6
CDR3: CASSLIRDTEAFF
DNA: TGTGCCAGCAGCTTGATTCGGGACACTGAAGCTTTCTTT

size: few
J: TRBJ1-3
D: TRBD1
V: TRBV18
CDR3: CASSPPGQGLNTIYF
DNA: TGTGCCAGCTCACCACCCGGACAGGGCCTCAACACCATATATTTT

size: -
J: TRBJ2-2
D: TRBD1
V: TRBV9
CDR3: CASSVALGQGDDGELFF
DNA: TGTGCCAGCAGCGTAGCCCTAGGACAGGGCGACGACGGGGAGCTGTTTTTT